Included here is one TCR beta chain sequence, with context. What it binds is not known. The data are from a study of cytomegalovirus exposure and HLA in healthy donors. This CDR3 is 13 amino acids long. The germline V gene encodes CDR1 KGHSH and CDR2 LQKENI. V shed 3 bases and J shed 5 bases, with 9 bases lying between them. Broader study findings: The authors confirmed in vitro that three CMV-associated chains were specific for CMV antigens. Most subjects had HLA-A and HLA-B alleles reportedly predicted accurately by TCR beta sequences.

The PCR had 60 Vbeta and 13 Jbeta primers. TCRdb's table, derived via immunoSEQ multiplex PCR, lists solely in-frame clones and lacks some. The repertoire consists of 120,000 to 150,000 clones, with 64% occurring once and the leading ten covering about 3%. The receptor's source is a young woman in good health and CMV-seropositive. Input material: PBMCs. This chain connects TRBV18 to TRBJ2-3, with no clear D. The CDR3 bases are TGTGCCAGCTCACCCCTGAGTCTAGATACGCAGTATTTT. This encodes CASSPLSLDTQYF.